Listed here is a single T cell receptor beta chain. The antigen is undetermined. This CDR3 region has 14 residues. Trimming removed 6 bases from V and 7 bases from J; junction bases left unmatched: 6. Germline assignment: CDR1 SNHLY and CDR2 FYNNEI. Primers used in a second PCR of about 6 to 11 cycles were a sample-barcoded 5' primer and a J-beta primer mix. TCRdb reprocessed the 5' RACE reads via MiXCR and lists one record per CDR3 protein. The repertoire holds about 680,000 distinct CDR3 sequences, with about 52% as singletons. The sample belongs to a study of blood T cells in healthy people across ages. General observations from the study: The CMV status of each donor remained undetermined, and this could have confounded shifts in expanded clonotypes. Estimated diversity across one million T cells was deemed an underestimate. Using unsorted PBMCs precluded a conclusive naive versus antigen-experienced comparison. Age advanced and TCR beta diversity per million T cells fell, roughly linearly.

Material: blood. The chain combines TRBV2 with TRBJ2-1; 10 nucleotides align to TRBD2. This clonotype originated in a woman aged 55 to 70 in good health. CDR3 protein: CASRGASGRNEQFF. CDR3 in DNA: TGTGCCAGCAGAGGGGCTAGCGGGAGAAATGAGCAGTTCTTC.